One and the same sample provided the 18 T cell receptor beta chains below, sequenced in a study of neurological immune-mediated disorders. TCRdb reprocessed the 5' RACE reads via MiXCR and lists one record per CDR3 protein. The sample has under 45,000 distinct CDR3 sequences, 2.5% seen once; the top ten hold less than 3%. The sample taken for sequencing was PBMCs. These receptor sequences come from a man aged 45-65 years with multiple sclerosis.

This clonotype was recorded at least ten times. This sequence joins TRBV9 and TRBJ1-2; the match to TRBD1 covers 7 bases. Losses at the gene ends were 2 bases for V and 4 bases for J; bases not matched to a gene: 5. Germline V gene data show CDR1 as SGDLS and CDR2 as YYNGEE. The CDR3 sequence is 14 residues long. The CDR3 nucleotides read TGTGCCAGCAGCGTGGGGGGGACAGTCTATGGCTACACCTTC. As protein: CASSVGGTVYGYTF.

This clonotype was detected many times. The rearrangement uses TRBV5-1 and TRBJ2-3; 8 bases agree with TRBD2. J gave up 6 bases and V 5 bases, and 14 bases lay outside the gene matches. This CDR3 contains 16 residues. Germline-derived CDR1 and CDR2 are SGHRS and YFSETQ. Here the CDR3 reads CASSGLAGLSLDTQYF. The CDR3 DNA is TGCGCCAGCAGTGGACTAGCTGGGTTGAGCTTGGATACGCAGTATTTT.

The table lists this clonotype with many counts. This chain links TRBV5-5 with TRBJ2-2; D ambiguous. The V end was cut by 2 bases, the J end by 0 bases, with 5 bases between. CDR1 and CDR2 (germline): SGHKS, YYEKEE (reference sequence). The CDR3 has 14 amino acids. The chain's CDR3 is CASSFQTNTGELFF. CDR3 coding DNA: TGTGCCAGCAGCTTCCAGACGAACACCGGGGAGCTGTTTTTT. Using reference TRBV5-5 and TRBJ2-2 for the parts outside the CDR3, the full variable domain is DAGVTQSPTHLIKTRGQQVTLRCSPISGHKSVSWYQQVLGQGPQFIFQYYEKEERGRGNFPDRFSARQFPNYSSELNVNALLLGDSALYLCASSFQTNTGELFFGEGSRLTVL.

At least ten counts were recorded for this clonotype. The rearrangement uses TRBV20-1 and TRBJ1-5; D is unresolved. Trimming stripped 3 bases from V and 0 bases from J, with 6 bases between. Per the germline V gene, CDR1 is DFQATT and CDR2 is SNEGSKA (reference sequence). This CDR3 comprises 13 residues. CDR3 in amino acids: CSARTVSNQPQHF. The CDR3 DNA sequence: TGCAGTGCTAGGACCGTTAGCAATCAGCCCCAGCATTTT.

There are many counts of this clonotype. V usage is TRBV7-2 and J usage is TRBJ1-1; 7 bases fit TRBD1. The J segment lost 1 base and the V segment lost 4 bases, leaving 3 bases of the junction unmatched. The germline V gene has CDR1 SGHTA and CDR2 FQGNSA. The CDR3 has 14 residues. CDR3 residues: CASSSNRGNTEAFF. As DNA, the CDR3 is TGTGCCAGCAGCTCGAACAGGGGGAACACTGAAGCTTTCTTT. The complete variable domain, with remaining parts taken from reference TRBV7-2 and TRBJ1-1, reads GAGVSQSPSNKVTEKGKDVELRCDPISGHTALYWYRQSLGQGLEFLIYFQGNSAPDKSGLPSDRFSAERTGGSVSTLTIQRTQQEDSAVYLCASSSNRGNTEAFFGQGTRLTVV.

This clonotype has ten or more counts. In DNA, the CDR3 is TGTGCCAGCACCATGACGGGGCCCCAGCATTTT. Translated, it gives CASTMTGPQHF. The V gene is TRBV7-8, the J gene TRBJ1-5; D unresolved. V gave up 7 bases and J gave up 9 bases, with 10 bases separating them. CDR3 length equals 11 residues. From germline, CDR1 is SGHVS and CDR2 FQNEAQ.

This clonotype was counted ten times or more. DNA for the CDR3: TGTGCCAGCAGCCGAGGACAGGGGGATGGCTACACCTTC. Residues: CASSRGQGDGYTF. This chain links TRBV5-6 with TRBJ1-2, with TRBD1 identical over 10 bases. This CDR3 is built from 13 residues. V lost 4 bases to trimming and J lost 6 bases; unmatched junction nucleotides: 3. Germline CDR1 SGHDT, CDR2 YYEEEE.

In its sample, this clonotype was seen many times. CDR3 sequence: CSARPGTDTQYF. The DNA for the CDR3 is TGCAGTGCTAGACCAGGCACAGATACGCAGTATTTT. V is TRBV20-1 and J is TRBJ2-3; no clear D gene. Germline V gene sequence: CDR1 DFQATT, CDR2 SNEGSKA (reference sequence). The CDR3 totals 12 residues. V was clipped by 2 bases and J by 1 base, with 4 bases between them.

This clonotype appeared many times. V gene TRBV3-1 combines with J gene TRBJ2-5; 9 nucleotides line up with TRBD2. Germline V gives CDR1 LGHDT, CDR2 YNNKEL (reference sequence). J was trimmed by 2 bases and V by 6 bases; bases with no gene match: 4. This CDR3 has 14 residues. CDR3 sequence: CASRQRGEQETQYF. DNA for the CDR3: TGTGCCAGCAGGCAGCGGGGGGAACAAGAGACCCAGTACTTC.

This clonotype was seen many times. The genes are TRBV3-1 and TRBJ1-1; tentatively, D is TRBD1 (5 bases). The germline V gene encodes CDR1 LGHDT and CDR2 YNNKEL (reference sequence). V lost 7 bases to trimming and J lost 1 base, with 19 bases between them. This CDR3 region has 16 residues. CDR3 DNA: TGTGCCAGCACCCAGCATGGGGGAGCGAGGAACACTGAAGCTTTCTTT. It codes for CASTQHGGARNTEAFF.

This clonotype was recorded at least ten times. This chain links TRBV5-5 with TRBJ1-1; D is ambiguous. This CDR3 is built from 14 residues. The germline V gene encodes CDR1 SGHKS and CDR2 YYEKEE (reference sequence). V was cut by 1 base and J by 5 bases, with 12 bases left in between. This CDR3 is CASSLLGDLTEAFF. The CDR3 DNA reads as TGTGCCAGCAGCTTGTTGGGAGACCTTACTGAAGCTTTCTTT.

This clonotype was recorded at least ten times. The chain links TRBV20-1 to TRBJ2-7, with D perhaps matching TRBD1 or TRBD2 (5 bases each). Between the trimmed V and J ends, which lost 5 bases and 5 bases, there was a span of 19 bases. CDR1 is DFQATT and CDR2 is SNEGSKA in the germline V gene (reference sequence). CDR3 size: 14 residues. Here the CDR3 reads CSAGPGTRTNEQYF. The CDR3 nucleotides are TGCAGTGCTGGACCCGGGACCCGGACCAACGAGCAGTACTTC.

This clonotype was seen many times. This sequence joins TRBV20-1 and TRBJ2-3; 13 nucleotides agree with TRBD2. This CDR3 spans 18 amino acids. Germline V CDR1 and CDR2: DFQATT, SNEGSKA (reference sequence). V lost 5 bases to trimming and J lost 0 bases; unmatched junction nucleotides: 11. The DNA for the CDR3 is TGCAGTGCTCCGCCGCTTCTACTAGCGGGGGGGAGCACAGATACGCAGTATTTT. This gives the protein CSAPPLLLAGGSTDTQYF.

The table lists this clonotype with many counts. V usage is TRBV12-3 or TRBV12-4 and J usage is TRBJ2-3; perhaps TRBD2 as D (5 bases). Deletions cut 3 bases from V and 1 base from J, with 8 bases between. The CDR3 loop spans 14 amino acids. The DNA of the CDR3 is TGTGCCAGCAGTTTTAGCGCTCGCACAGATACGCAGTATTTT. Its translation is CASSFSARTDTQYF.

This clonotype was counted many times. J is TRBJ2-5 and V is TRBV5-1, with TRBD2 matching over 7 bases. The trim removed 0 bases at V and 2 bases at J, leaving 4 bases unmatched. Germline CDR1 and CDR2: SGHRS and YFSETQ. The length of the CDR3 is 15 residues. The CDR3 sequence is CASSLAGTKQETQYF. The CDR3 DNA reads as TGCGCCAGCAGCTTGGCCGGGACTAAACAAGAGACCCAGTACTTC.

This clonotype occurred many times. This chain links TRBV20-1 with TRBJ1-5, with D hard to call. This CDR3 has 14 amino acids. Trimming left V 1 base short and J 7 bases short, with 14 bases between. Germline CDR1 reads DFQATT; CDR2 reads SNEGSKA (reference sequence). CDR3 sequence reads: CSARGWGTGQPQHF. The CDR3 bases are TGCAGTGCTAGAGGTTGGGGAACGGGGCAGCCCCAGCATTTT.

Many counts were recorded for this clonotype. The chain employs TRBV6-5 and TRBJ1-1; possibly TRBD1 for D (5 bases). V lost 5 bases and J lost 2, with 15 bases in between. There are 15 residues in the CDR3. Germline lookup yields CDR1 MNHEY and CDR2 SVGAGI. CDR3 region: CASSKGTTANTEAFF. The CDR3 DNA reads as TGTGCCAGCAGTAAGGGGACGACAGCAAACACTGAAGCTTTCTTT.

In the case of this clonotype: The CDR3 end shows no conserved phenylalanine or tryptophan, and so a read error is likely. The gene calls are TRBV7-8 and TRBJ2-1, with TRBD1 identical over 7 bases. This CDR3 has 15 amino acids. The germline gives CDR1 SGHVS, CDR2 FQNEAQ. The J segment lost 9 bases and the V segment lost 6 bases, leaving 14 bases of the junction unmatched. CDR3 nucleotide sequence: TGTGCCAGCAGGGACCGACAGGGCGAAAAGGGTGAGCAGTTCAAC. This gives the protein CASRDRQGEKGEQFN.